The clone carrying this T cell receptor beta chain was seen a few times. Every sample had a minimum of 6.5 million PBMCs isolated. This sample is drawn from a study of blood T cells in healthy people across ages. Together with a sample-barcoded 5' primer, a J-beta primer mix was included in a second PCR lasting roughly 6 to 12 cycles. TCRdb re-called the 5' RACE reads through MiXCR, storing one row per CDR3 protein. The repertoire holds over 1,200,000 distinct CDR3 sequences, with around 59% as singletons. J lost 5 bases, V lost 5 bases, and 7 bases had no gene match. The CDR3 totals 14 residues. Per the germline V gene, CDR1 is MGHRA and CDR2 is YSYEKL.

This TCR was recovered from a man between 18 and 35 years old in good health. The rearrangement uses TRBV4-1 and TRBJ2-7; 9 nucleotides agree with TRBD1. Input material: blood. CDR3 region: CASSRRQGDHEQYF. CDR3 sequence (DNA): TGCGCCAGCAGCAGACGACAGGGGGACCACGAGCAGTACTTC.